This T cell receptor beta chain stems from a study of long-term antiretroviral therapy in people with HIV. Study observations and caveats: HIV repertoire CDR3 lengths ranged less widely than those of controls.

The CDR3 is 14 residues long. The V end was cut by 4 bases, the J end by 5 bases, with 12 bases between. Per germline, CDR1 ENHRY and CDR2 SYGVKD. Points on this clone: The antigen remains unidentified.

Version v3.0 of the immunoSEQ assay ran at survey level. The sequencing target was about 35,000-55,000 T-cell genomes per sample. Some clones are missing from TCRdb's copy, which holds only in-frame ones; the method was immunoSEQ multiplex PCR. Among fewer than 30,000 clones, approximately 88% were seen once, and the ten largest hold 9.5% to 10%. The chain uses TRBV10-3 and TRBJ2-1; possibly TRBD1 or TRBD2 for D (5 bases each). The receptor was derived from a man aged 25 to 40 with HIV. Sequenced material: unsorted PBMCs, taken roughly 2.7 years after starting antiretroviral therapy. The CDR3 is CAISGRDGDNEQFF. For the CDR3, the DNA is TGTGCCATCAGTGGACGGGACGGTGACAATGAGCAGTTCTTC.